Below are 14 T cell receptor beta chains sequenced from a single sample in a study of blood T cell repertoires in COVID-19. Measured with immunoSEQ multiplex PCR; TCRdb has only the in-frame clones, and not every one. This sample has about 240,000 clones, with 82% found just once. The specimen was peripheral blood. These receptors all stem from a woman aged 55-69 years with active or convalescent COVID-19.

This clone was counted once. The V call is TRBV19, the J call TRBJ2-1, with TRBD2 matching 8 bases. This CDR3 has 16 amino acids. Germline CDR1 reads LNHDA; CDR2 reads SQIVND (reference sequence). V shed 1 base, J shed 4 bases, and the junction held 6 bases outside the gene matches. Written as DNA, the CDR3 is TGTGCCAGTAGTATAGGAGGCGGGGGGAGATACAATGAGCAGTTCTTC. Its protein product is CASSIGGGGRYNEQFF.

For this clone: At the DNA level, this CDR3 is encoded by other sequences in the same sample as well. The gene calls are TRBV18 and TRBJ1-1, with D unresolved. The CDR3 covers 13 residues. Between the trimmed V and J ends, which lost 2 bases and 5 bases, there was a span of 9 bases. Germline V lookup: CDR1 KGHSH, CDR2 LQKENI. This chain's CDR3 is CASSPGRGTEAFF. In nucleotides, the CDR3 is TGTGCCAGCTCACCAGGGAGAGGGACTGAAGCTTTCTTT.

The chain links TRBV19 to TRBJ1-2; weak D call: TRBD1 (6 bases). The CDR3 loop spans 12 amino acids. The V end lost 3 bases, the J end lost 4 bases, and 6 bases lay between the germline ends. CDR1 and CDR2 from the germline V gene are LNHDA and SQIVND (reference sequence). The CDR3 protein is CASSMDSYGYTF. CDR3 sequence (DNA): TGTGCCAGTAGTATGGACAGCTATGGCTACACCTTC.

A single count supports this clone. The V call is TRBV19, the J call TRBJ1-2, with 12 bases that match TRBD1. CDR1 and CDR2 (germline): LNHDA, SQIVND (reference sequence). The length of the CDR3 is 16 residues. V was pared by 5 bases and J by 4 bases, with 8 bases of the junction left unmatched. The CDR3 is CASSERGQGAVYGYTF. DNA for the CDR3: TGTGCCAGTAGTGAACGGGGACAGGGGGCAGTCTATGGCTACACCTTC.

The J gene is TRBJ2-2, the V gene TRBV10-2; 10 bases are shared with TRBD2. Germline V lookup: CDR1 WSHSY, CDR2 SAAADI. The junction had 2 bases not matched to a gene; V was cut back by 0 bases and J by 4 bases. This CDR3 contains 16 residues. Written as DNA, the CDR3 is TGCGCCAGCAGTGAGTCGGGACTAGCGAGCACCGGGGAGCTGTTTTTT. Translated: CASSESGLASTGELFF.

In DNA form, the CDR3 reads TGTGCCAGCAGCTTCCACAGGGATAACACTGAAGCTTTCTTT. This codes for CASSFHRDNTEAFF. The rearrangement uses TRBV7-2 and TRBJ1-1; possible D gene TRBD1, 6 bases. The CDR3 totals 14 residues. Trimming cost V 3 bases and J 2 bases, with 10 bases left between them. Germline V CDR1 and CDR2: SGHTA, FQGNSA.

Concerning this clone itself: Relative to the germline gene, one junction end is altered; a read error may explain this. V and J are TRBV7-7 and TRBJ2-3; 9 bases agree with TRBD2. The length of the CDR3 is 16 residues. Germline lookup yields CDR1 SSHAT and CDR2 FNYEAQ (reference sequence). DNA of the CDR3: TGTGCTAGCAGCTTAGGATTAGCGGGGGACACAGATACGCAGTATTTT. As protein: CASSLGLAGDTDTQYF.

The chain recombines TRBV5-4 with TRBJ1-1; D unresolved. Germline-derived CDR1 and CDR2 are SGHNT and YYREEE (reference sequence). Trimming removed 3 bases from V and 2 bases from J, with 8 bases in between. The CDR3 consists of 13 residues. The DNA of the CDR3 is TGTGCCAGCAGCTCCCCAGATAACACTGAAGCTTTCTTT. Translated: CASSSPDNTEAFF. Together with reference TRBV5-4 and TRBJ1-1, the CDR3 gives the full variable domain: ETGVTQSPTHLIKTRGQQVTLRCSSQSGHNTVSWYQQALGQGPQFIFQYYREEENGRGNFPPRFSGLQFPNYSSELNVNALELDDSALYLCASSSPDNTEAFFGQGTRLTVV.

J is TRBJ1-6 and V is TRBV27, with D unresolved. From germline, CDR1 is MNHEY and CDR2 SMNVEV (reference sequence). This CDR3 has 16 amino acids. Between the trimmed V and J ends, which lost 2 bases and 0 bases, there was a span of 8 bases. This CDR3 is CASSLGRGSYNSPLHF. In nucleotides, the CDR3 is TGTGCCAGCAGTTTAGGGAGAGGCTCCTATAATTCACCCCTCCACTTT.

The chain recombines TRBV7-2 with TRBJ2-7; D is unresolved. In germline, CDR1 is SGHTA, CDR2 FQGNSA. Between the trimmed V and J ends, which lost 2 bases and 2 bases, there was a span of 10 bases. The CDR3 loop spans 14 amino acids. This CDR3 is CASSLTAGAYEQYF. The CDR3 DNA reads as TGTGCCAGCAGCTTAACAGCCGGTGCCTACGAGCAGTACTTC.

V gene TRBV7-8 combines with J gene TRBJ1-1; D call uncertain. The germline CDR1 and CDR2 sequences are SGHVS and FQNEAQ. The V gene lost 4 bases and the J gene lost 4 bases, with 13 bases spanning the gap. The length of the CDR3 is 14 residues. Here the CDR3 reads CASSYALEGTEAFF. The CDR3 bases are TGTGCCAGCAGCTACGCCCTGGAGGGCACTGAAGCTTTCTTT.

V is TRBV19 and J is TRBJ2-5; D might be TRBD1 (6 bases). CDR1 and CDR2 from the germline V gene are LNHDA and SQIVND (reference sequence). V was trimmed by 4 bases and J by 0 bases, leaving 15 bases between them. The CDR3 spans 16 residues. The CDR3 nucleotides are TGTGCCAGTAGTACAAGACAGGCTGAGTACCAAGAGACCCAGTACTTC. It specifies CASSTRQAEYQETQYF.

V is TRBV6-5 and J is TRBJ2-1; the match to TRBD1 covers 9 bases. Per germline, CDR1 MNHEY and CDR2 SVGAGI. J gave up 7 bases and V 7 bases, and 11 bases lay outside the gene matches. The CDR3 contains 15 residues. The CDR3: CASTKPAGQGNEQFF. CDR3 DNA sequence: TGTGCCAGCACTAAACCCGCGGGACAGGGAAATGAGCAGTTCTTC.

The chain has TRBV7-2 and TRBJ1-1; D remains unclear. Germline CDR1 and CDR2: SGHTA and FQGNSA. Trimming took 6 bases from V and 3 from J, leaving 11 bases between them. The CDR3 totals 13 residues. The CDR3 region is CASSTVTDTEAFF. The CDR3 DNA is TGTGCCAGCAGTACCGTAACAGACACTGAAGCTTTCTTT. The full variable domain, in which reference TRBV7-2 and TRBJ1-1 provide the parts outside the CDR3, is GAGVSQSPSNKVTEKGKDVELRCDPISGHTALYWYRQSLGQGLEFLIYFQGNSAPDKSGLPSDRFSAERTGGSVSTLTIQRTQQEDSAVYLCASSTVTDTEAFFGQGTRLTVV.